The TCR beta chain described here comes from a study of tumor-infiltrating lymphocytes in primary liver carcinoma. Findings of the study overall: Among the pair types, tumor region pairs showed more overlap than tumor-adjacent and tumor-blood pairs.

The input was approximately 500 ng total RNA; TCR beta cDNA was made from it with a constant-region primer. Employing slightly modified ARM-PCR, three nested multiplex PCR rounds were run, and these gave rise to the TCR beta libraries. It was with TRBV1-TRBV30 forward primers and a C-beta reverse primer that the first two PCR rounds were run, at about 10 cycles each. Using its own MiXCR run on the multiplex PCR reads, TCRdb lists one record per CDR3 protein. The table lists 250,000 to 350,000 distinct CDR3 sequences, around three fifths of them singletons. Unsorted whole blood yielded the blood RNA, and germline DNA was also extracted. About this clonotype itself: Its specificity is not known.

CDR1 and CDR2 (germline): SEHNR, FQNEAQ (reference sequence). Trimming removed 8 bases from V and 0 bases from J, with 13 bases in between. The CDR3 consists of 15 residues. The sample comprised peripheral blood. The receptor was derived from a woman aged 25 to 39 with primary liver carcinoma and hepatitis B virus infection. This chain links TRBV7-9 with TRBJ2-2; D is possibly TRBD1 (5 bases). This CDR3 is CASSPGSSNTGELFF. The DNA for the CDR3 is TGTGCCAGCTCCCCAGGGTCCTCGAACACCGGGGAGCTGTTTTTT. Drawing the rest from reference TRBV7-9 and TRBJ2-2, the complete variable domain is DTGVSQNPRHKITKRGQNVTFRCDPISEHNRLYWYRQTLGQGPEFLTYFQNEAQLEKSRLLSDRFSAERPKGSFSTLEIQRTEQGDSAMYLCASSPGSSNTGELFFGEGSRLTVL.